Reported below is one T cell receptor (beta chain). This CDR3 comprises 14 residues. CDR1 and CDR2 from the germline V gene are SGHNT and YYREEE (reference sequence). Trimming took off 4 bases at V and 4 bases at J, with 15 bases between the two ends. This specimen belongs to a study of blood T cell repertoires in COVID-19. The overall study: Sites in the United States, Italy and Spain provided acute and convalescent COVID-19 samples. Sources were T cells, B-cell-depleted T cells, or PBMCs; the material itself was cDNA or gDNA.

Methods used by the authors: Amplification of reference gene primers was used by the study to estimate nucleated cell counts. The method was immunoSEQ multiplex PCR; TCRdb's version includes in-frame clones alone and lacks a portion of them. The V and J calls and clone size come from that table; D and trimming were worked out from the DNA. The sample carries roughly 60,000 clones, over 80% recorded once. Sequencing was carried out using peripheral blood. This clonotype was sampled from a man aged 30-40 years with COVID-19, enrolled during active disease. The gene calls are TRBV5-4 and TRBJ2-7; the D gene is possibly TRBD2 (6 bases). This CDR3 is CASSRDGTWYEQYF. The CDR3 DNA follows: TGTGCCAGCAGCCGGGACGGGACTTGGTACGAGCAGTACTTC.